This T cell receptor beta chain derives from a study of blood T cell repertoires in COVID-19. TCRdb's table, derived via immunoSEQ multiplex PCR, lists solely in-frame clones and lacks some. The data show 250,000 or so clones, 85% to 90% seen once. The V end lost 3 bases, the J end lost 4 bases, and 12 bases lay between the germline ends. Per the germline V gene, CDR1 is MNHEY and CDR2 is SVGEGT. CDR3 length: 14 amino acids. The origin of this receptor is a woman aged 40 to 49 who had recovered from COVID-19. The sequenced sample was peripheral blood. The genes are TRBV6-2 or TRBV6-3 and TRBJ1-2; D is ambiguous. This chain's CDR3 is CASSYSNRGYGYTF. The CDR3 DNA sequence: TGTGCCAGCAGTTATTCCAACCGGGGCTATGGCTACACCTTC.